The text below deals with one TCR beta chain. This record belongs to a study of blood T cell repertoires in COVID-19. Per germline, CDR1 SGHTA and CDR2 FQGNSA. The CDR3 extends over 16 amino acids. The V end lost 1 base, the J end lost 3 bases, and 13 bases lay between the germline ends. Measured with immunoSEQ multiplex PCR; TCRdb has only the in-frame clones, and not every one. Here the sample spans about 140,000 clones, about 91% being singletons. This receptor was obtained from a human donor in a cohort sampled during active COVID-19. V is TRBV7-2 and J is TRBJ1-5; the D is unclear. The sequenced sample was peripheral blood. CDR3 protein: CASSLDGQVSNQPQHF. CDR3 DNA sequence: TGTGCCAGCAGCTTAGATGGGCAGGTATCCAATCAGCCCCAGCATTTT.